This TCR beta chain comes out of a study of T cells in localized non-small cell lung cancer. Some clones are missing from TCRdb's copy, which holds only in-frame ones; the method was immunoSEQ multiplex PCR. The table lists tens of thousands of clones, approximately 82% of them singletons. General observations from the study: Uninvolved adjacent lung showed the highest T cell clonality, exceeding tumor. A median of roughly 55 of the top 100 tumor clones appeared in adjacent lung, which was paired and uninvolved. Sequencing involved a lone tumor region, leaving heterogeneity possible.

CDR3 size: 10 residues. Trimming took off 7 bases at V and 7 bases at J, with 10 bases between the two ends. Germline V CDR1 and CDR2: SQVTM, ANQGSEA. This clone was seen more than once but under ten times. Antigen specificity is unknown. The specimen comprised peripheral blood, sampled before any cancer treatment. The source of this sequence is a female donor older than 55 with stage II squamous cell lung carcinoma. V is TRBV29-1 and J is TRBJ1-1; D is possibly TRBD1 (5 bases). This CDR3 is CSGGYGEAFF. For the CDR3, the DNA is TGCAGCGGGGGGTATGGTGAAGCTTTCTTT.